These 17 T cell receptor beta chains were sequenced from one sample in a study of cytomegalovirus exposure and HLA in healthy donors. PCR primers comprised 60 Vbeta and 13 Jbeta primers. Sequencing was performed with immunoSEQ multiplex PCR; in TCRdb, only in-frame clones are kept and a portion is missing. The sample records 150,000 to 200,000 clones, 81% being singletons. The sample consisted of PBMCs. These receptors were taken from a man aged 18 to 29 in good health and CMV-seronegative.

The chain has TRBV5-6 and TRBJ2-7; 10 bases are shared with TRBD2. The length of the CDR3 is 17 residues. V gave up 5 bases and J gave up 3 bases; unmatched junction bases: 14. The germline gives CDR1 SGHDT, CDR2 YYEEEE. The CDR3 nucleotides read TGTGCCAGCAGTTATGGGGGCCTAGCGGGAGAAATCTACGAGCAGTACTTC. Amino acid sequence: CASSYGGLAGEIYEQYF.

V is TRBV9 and J is TRBJ2-1, with TRBD2 as a possible D gene (5 bases). With 0 bases removed from V and 9 bases from J, the gap between germline ends came to 19 bases. The germline CDR1 and CDR2 sequences are SGDLS and YYNGEE. The CDR3 runs to 16 residues. In DNA form, the CDR3 reads TGTGCCAGCAGCGTAGTTCCTGATGCTAGCCACATTGAGCAGTTCTTC. This encodes CASSVVPDASHIEQFF.

The chain links TRBV4-2 to TRBJ2-3; D perhaps matches TRBD2 (5 bases). CDR1 is LGHNA, CDR2 YNFKEQ, per germline. Trimming stripped 4 bases from V and 2 bases from J, with 13 bases between. The CDR3 consists of 15 residues. Here the CDR3 reads CASSLGLVNTDTQYF. The CDR3 nucleotides are TGTGCCAGCAGCCTTGGACTGGTGAACACAGATACGCAGTATTTT.

The chain couples TRBV2 to TRBJ1-5; D call uncertain. The germline gives CDR1 SNHLY, CDR2 FYNNEI. V lost 4 bases and J 3 bases, leaving 13 bases between the germline ends. The CDR3 is made up of 15 amino acids. The CDR3 region is CASSVAGRLNQPQHF. CDR3 coding DNA: TGTGCCAGCAGTGTCGCGGGGAGGCTCAATCAGCCCCAGCATTTT.

This clone appeared once. In nucleotides, the CDR3 is TGTGCCAGCAGTGAAGCTCAGGGCACTAATGAAAAACTGTTTTTT. It translates to CASSEAQGTNEKLFF. The genes are TRBV2 and TRBJ1-4; tentative D call: TRBD1 (5 bases). Trimming shortened V by 0 bases and J by 2 bases, and 7 bases separated the two germline ends. There are 15 residues in the CDR3. Germline V gives CDR1 SNHLY, CDR2 FYNNEI.

This chain joins TRBV19 and TRBJ1-5; D gene unclear. V dropped 5 bases and J dropped 5 bases, with 7 bases sitting between them. CDR1 is LNHDA and CDR2 is SQIVND in the germline V gene (reference sequence). The CDR3 loop spans 12 amino acids. CDR3 in DNA: TGTGCCAGTAGTTTCCAGGATCAGCCCCAGCATTTT. Translating gives CASSFQDQPQHF.

This chain links TRBV5-1 with TRBJ2-1, with a weak D call TRBD2 (5 bases). The CDR3 spans 15 residues. V was clipped by 3 bases and J by 2 bases, with 12 bases between them. In germline, CDR1 is SGHRS, CDR2 YFSETQ. CDR3 sequence: CASSSQRGPYNEQFF. The CDR3 nucleotides read TGCGCCAGCAGCTCTCAGAGAGGGCCCTACAATGAGCAGTTCTTC.

Remarks on this clone: The junction departs from the called germline gene at one end, perhaps through a read error. The chain combines TRBV7-9 with TRBJ2-3, with 8 bases aligning to TRBD2. CDR1 SEHNR and CDR2 FQNEAQ come from the germline V gene (reference sequence). The CDR3 has 15 residues. The CDR3 DNA reads as TGTTCCAGCAGCCGTACTAGCGGTAGCACAGATACGCAGTATTTT. Its protein product is CSSSRTSGSTDTQYF.

V gene TRBV30 combines with J gene TRBJ1-6; D call uncertain. Germline V CDR1 and CDR2: GTSNPN, SVGIG (reference sequence). The length of the CDR3 is 14 residues. V was cut by 0 bases and J by 6 bases, with 9 bases left in between. The CDR3 is CAWSVEGTNSPLHF. DNA of the CDR3: TGTGCCTGGAGTGTAGAGGGTACTAATTCACCCCTCCACTTT.

This sequence joins TRBV5-4 and TRBJ2-7; tentatively, D is TRBD1 (5 bases). Germline V CDR1 and CDR2: SGHNT, YYREEE (reference sequence). V was cut by 1 base and J by 5 bases, with 10 bases left in between. This CDR3 region has 13 residues. The CDR3 region has the DNA TGTGCCAGCAGCTTGCTCACAGGTGACGAGCAGTACTTC. Protein: CASSLLTGDEQYF.

The V and J genes are TRBV5-4 and TRBJ2-7, with unresolved D. Per the germline V gene, CDR1 is SGHNT and CDR2 is YYREEE (reference sequence). CDR3 length: 13 amino acids. Trimming shortened V by 2 bases and J by 0 bases, and 6 bases separated the two germline ends. CDR3 residues: CASSFTGSYEQYF. CDR3 in DNA: TGTGCCAGCAGCTTCACGGGCTCCTACGAGCAGTACTTC.

V is TRBV7-2 and J is TRBJ2-5, with TRBD1 matching 10 bases. The CDR3 extends over 14 amino acids. Trimming took 7 bases from V and 4 from J; bases not matched to a gene: 6. CDR1 is SGHTA, CDR2 FQGNSA, per germline. The CDR3 DNA reads as TGTGCCAGCACTAGACAGGGGGCGAGAGAGACCCAGTACTTC. Its protein is CASTRQGARETQYF.

The chain is built from TRBV30 and TRBJ2-7; 9 bases are a match to TRBD2. V dropped 7 bases and J dropped 7; count of bases not matched to a gene: 11. Germline V gene lookup returns CDR1 GTSNPN and CDR2 SVGIG (reference sequence). The CDR3 extends over 13 amino acids. CDR3 sequence (DNA): TGTGCCTTCACAGCGGGAGGTGCGGGGGAGCAGTACTTC. Protein sequence: CAFTAGGAGEQYF. Combining the CDR3 with reference TRBV30 and TRBJ2-7 gives the whole variable domain SQTIHQWPATLVQPVGSPLSLECTVEGTSNPNLYWYRQAAGRGLQLLFYSVGIGQISSEVPQNLSASRPQDRQFILSSKKLLLSDSGFYLCAFTAGGAGEQYFGPGTRLTVT.

The rearrangement joins TRBV7-2 to TRBJ2-5; D is perhaps TRBD1 (6 bases). Germline assignment: CDR1 SGHTA and CDR2 FQGNSA. The CDR3 has 16 residues. Trimming pared 1 base from V and 2 bases from J, leaving 14 bases between. In nucleotides, the CDR3 is TGTGCCAGCAGCTTAGTCGCGGGTCAGGGGCAAGAGACCCAGTACTTC. It yields the protein CASSLVAGQGQETQYF.

The chain carries TRBV29-1 and TRBJ1-2; tentative D call: TRBD1 (5 bases). The germline V gene encodes CDR1 SQVTM and CDR2 ANQGSEA. The CDR3 is 11 amino acids. V was clipped by 4 bases and J by 7 bases, with 10 bases between them. CDR3 sequence reads: CSVVGVTGYTF. The CDR3 bases are TGCAGCGTTGTAGGGGTTACTGGCTACACCTTC.

The chain couples TRBV10-2 to TRBJ2-2; D uncertain. CDR1 is WSHSY, CDR2 SAAADI, per germline. The V end was cut by 0 bases, the J end by 4 bases, with 9 bases between. The CDR3 runs to 15 residues. In nucleotides, the CDR3 is TGCGCCAGCAGTGAGTCTGTCACTGGCACCGGGGAGCTGTTTTTT. Translating gives CASSESVTGTGELFF.

In this sample, this clone turned up once. The genes are TRBV5-4 and TRBJ2-5, with 7 bases that match TRBD1. J lost 5 bases, V lost 3 bases, and 16 bases had no gene match. The CDR3 is made up of 17 amino acids. Per germline, CDR1 SGHNT and CDR2 YYREEE (reference sequence). The CDR3: CASSSPTTGHGSETQYF. CDR3 bases: TGTGCCAGCAGCTCACCCACGACAGGGCACGGATCGGAGACCCAGTACTTC.